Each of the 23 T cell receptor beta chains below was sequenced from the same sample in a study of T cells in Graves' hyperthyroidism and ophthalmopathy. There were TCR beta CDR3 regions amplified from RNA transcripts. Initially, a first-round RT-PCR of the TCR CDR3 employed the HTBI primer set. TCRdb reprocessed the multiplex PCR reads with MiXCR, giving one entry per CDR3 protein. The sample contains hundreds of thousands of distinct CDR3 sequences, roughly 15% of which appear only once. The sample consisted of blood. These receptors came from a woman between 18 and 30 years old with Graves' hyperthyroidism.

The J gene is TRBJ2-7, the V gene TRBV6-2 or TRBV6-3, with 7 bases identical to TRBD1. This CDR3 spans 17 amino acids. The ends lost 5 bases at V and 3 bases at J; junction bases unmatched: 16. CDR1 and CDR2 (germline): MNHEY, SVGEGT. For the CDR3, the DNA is TGTGCCAGCAGTCCCCGGGTCGGTACGAGGGGGCGCTACGAGCAGTACTTC. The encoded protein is CASSPRVGTRGRYEQYF.

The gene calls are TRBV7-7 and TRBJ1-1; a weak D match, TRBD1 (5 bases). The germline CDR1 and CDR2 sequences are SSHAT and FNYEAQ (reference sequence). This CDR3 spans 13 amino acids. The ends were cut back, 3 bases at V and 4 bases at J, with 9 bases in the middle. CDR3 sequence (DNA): TGTGCCAGCAGCTTGGGGGAAAGCACTGAAGCTTTCTTT. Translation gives CASSLGESTEAFF.

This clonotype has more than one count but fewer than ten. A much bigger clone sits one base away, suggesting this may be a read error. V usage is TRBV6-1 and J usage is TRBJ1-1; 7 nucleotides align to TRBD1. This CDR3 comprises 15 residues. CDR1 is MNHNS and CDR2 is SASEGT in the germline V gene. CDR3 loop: CASSPGQIPNTEVFF. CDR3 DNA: TGTGCCAGCAGTCCGGGACAGATCCCGAACACTGAAGTTTTCTTT.

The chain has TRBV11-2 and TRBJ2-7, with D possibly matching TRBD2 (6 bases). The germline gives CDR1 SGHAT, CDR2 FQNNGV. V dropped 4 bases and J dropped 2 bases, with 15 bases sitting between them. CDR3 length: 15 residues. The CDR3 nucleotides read TGTGCCAGCAGCTGGGGCGGGGCAGCAACCTACGAGCAGTACTTC. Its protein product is CASSWGGAATYEQYF.

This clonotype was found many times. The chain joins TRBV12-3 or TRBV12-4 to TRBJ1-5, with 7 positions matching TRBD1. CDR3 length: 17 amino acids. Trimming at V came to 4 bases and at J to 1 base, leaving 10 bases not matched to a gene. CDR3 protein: CASSSSHPGGSNQPQHF. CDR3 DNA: TGTGCCAGCAGTTCCTCACACCCAGGGGGGAGCAATCAGCCCCAGCATTTT.

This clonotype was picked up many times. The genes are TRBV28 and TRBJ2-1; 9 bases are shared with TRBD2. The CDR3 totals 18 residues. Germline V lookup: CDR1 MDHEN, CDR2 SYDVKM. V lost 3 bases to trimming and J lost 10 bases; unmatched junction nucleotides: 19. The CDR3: CASSFLASGIQASREQFF. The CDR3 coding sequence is TGTGCCAGCAGTTTTTTGGCTAGCGGGATCCAGGCGTCTCGGGAGCAGTTCTTC.

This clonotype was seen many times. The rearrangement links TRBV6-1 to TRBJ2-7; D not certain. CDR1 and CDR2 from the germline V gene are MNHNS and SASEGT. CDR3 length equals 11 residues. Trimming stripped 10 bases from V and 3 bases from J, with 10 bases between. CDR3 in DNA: TGTGCCACCCGACGGTTCTACGAGCAGTACTTC. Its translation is CATRRFYEQYF.

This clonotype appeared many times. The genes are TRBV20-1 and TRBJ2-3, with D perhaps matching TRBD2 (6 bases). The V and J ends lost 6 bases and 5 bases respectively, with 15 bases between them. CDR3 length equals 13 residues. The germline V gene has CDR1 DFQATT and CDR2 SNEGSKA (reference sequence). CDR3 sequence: CSADYQAGDTQYF. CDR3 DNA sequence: TGCAGTGCGGACTACCAGGCGGGAGATACGCAGTATTTT.

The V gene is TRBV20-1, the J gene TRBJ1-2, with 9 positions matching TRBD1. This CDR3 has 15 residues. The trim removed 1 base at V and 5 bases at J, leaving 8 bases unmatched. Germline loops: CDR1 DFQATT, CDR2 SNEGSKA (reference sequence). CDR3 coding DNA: TGCAGTGCTAGAGGGGACAGGGCTTGGGGATATGGCTACACCTTC. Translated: CSARGDRAWGYGYTF.

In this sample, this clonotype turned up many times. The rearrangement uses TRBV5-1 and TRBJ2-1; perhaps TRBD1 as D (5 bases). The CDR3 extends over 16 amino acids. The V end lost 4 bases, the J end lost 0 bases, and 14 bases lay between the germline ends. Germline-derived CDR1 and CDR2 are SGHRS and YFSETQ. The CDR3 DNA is TGCGCCAGCAGCACCCTACAGGCAAGCTCCTACAATGAGCAGTTCTTC. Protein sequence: CASSTLQASSYNEQFF.

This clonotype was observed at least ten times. This CDR3 is CSARGLGLAGGYSYEQYF. The CDR3, as DNA: TGCAGTGCTAGAGGATTGGGACTAGCGGGAGGATACTCCTACGAGCAGTACTTC. This sequence joins TRBV20-1 and TRBJ2-7; 15 positions agree with TRBD2. CDR1 is DFQATT and CDR2 is SNEGSKA in the germline V gene (reference sequence). V lost 1 base, J lost 0 bases, and 7 bases stayed unmatched. There are 18 residues in the CDR3.

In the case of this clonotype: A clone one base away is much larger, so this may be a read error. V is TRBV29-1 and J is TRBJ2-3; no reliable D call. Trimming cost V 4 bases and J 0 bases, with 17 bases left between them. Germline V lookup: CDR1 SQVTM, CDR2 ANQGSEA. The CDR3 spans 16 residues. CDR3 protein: CSVVGVRIASTDTQYF. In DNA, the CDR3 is TGCAGCGTTGTAGGCGTCAGGATAGCTAGCACAGATACGCAGTATTTT.

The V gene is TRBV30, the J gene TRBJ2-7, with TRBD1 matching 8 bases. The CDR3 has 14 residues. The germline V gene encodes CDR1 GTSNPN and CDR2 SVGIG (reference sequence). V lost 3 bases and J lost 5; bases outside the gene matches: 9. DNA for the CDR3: TGTGCCTGGAGCTTCGGGGGACAGGCTAACGAGCAGTACTTC. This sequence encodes CAWSFGGQANEQYF.

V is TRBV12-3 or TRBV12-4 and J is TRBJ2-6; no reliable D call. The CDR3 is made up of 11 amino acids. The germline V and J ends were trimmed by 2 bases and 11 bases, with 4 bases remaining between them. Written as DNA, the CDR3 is TGTGCCAGCAGTTTAACGGACGTCCTGACTTTC. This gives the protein CASSLTDVLTF.

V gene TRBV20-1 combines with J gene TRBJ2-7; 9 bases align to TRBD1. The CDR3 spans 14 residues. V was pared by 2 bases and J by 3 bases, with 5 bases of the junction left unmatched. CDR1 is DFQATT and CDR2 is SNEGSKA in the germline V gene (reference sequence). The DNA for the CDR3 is TGCAGTGCTAGACTACAGGGGGCGATCTACGAGCAGTACTTC. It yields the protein CSARLQGAIYEQYF.

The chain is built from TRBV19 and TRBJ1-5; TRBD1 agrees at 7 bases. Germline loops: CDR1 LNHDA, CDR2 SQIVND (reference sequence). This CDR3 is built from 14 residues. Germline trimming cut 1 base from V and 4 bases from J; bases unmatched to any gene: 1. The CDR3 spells CASSIGRGNQPQHF. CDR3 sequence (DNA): TGTGCCAGTAGTATAGGCAGGGGGAATCAGCCCCAGCATTTT.

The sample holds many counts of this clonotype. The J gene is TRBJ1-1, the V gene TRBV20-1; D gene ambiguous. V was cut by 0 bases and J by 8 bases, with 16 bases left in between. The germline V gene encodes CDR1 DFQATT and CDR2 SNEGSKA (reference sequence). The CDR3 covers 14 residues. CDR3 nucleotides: TGCAGTGCTAGAGATCGATCCCACACACGGGAAGCTTTCTTT. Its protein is CSARDRSHTREAFF.

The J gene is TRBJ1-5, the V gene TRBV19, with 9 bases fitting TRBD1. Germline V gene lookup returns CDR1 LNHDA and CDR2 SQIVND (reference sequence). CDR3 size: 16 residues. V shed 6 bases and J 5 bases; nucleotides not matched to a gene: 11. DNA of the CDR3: TGTGCCAGTAGAGGACAGGGGAGGGGGCTCGATCAGCCCCAGCATTTT. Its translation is CASRGQGRGLDQPQHF. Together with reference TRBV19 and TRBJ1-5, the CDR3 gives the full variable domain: DGGITQSPKYLFRKEGQNVTLSCEQNLNHDAMYWYRQDPGQGLRLIYYSQIVNDFQKGDIAEGYSVSREKKESFPLTVTSAQKNPTAFYLCASRGQGRGLDQPQHFGDGTRLSIL.

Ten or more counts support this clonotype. The CDR3 nucleotides read TGTGCCAGCAGTCCACCCCAGAACACTGAAGCTTTCTTT. Protein: CASSPPQNTEAFF. The chain is built from TRBV28 and TRBJ1-1; D is undetermined. V lost 5 bases, J lost 1 base, and 8 bases lay in between. Germline V gene lookup returns CDR1 MDHEN and CDR2 SYDVKM. This CDR3 region has 13 residues.

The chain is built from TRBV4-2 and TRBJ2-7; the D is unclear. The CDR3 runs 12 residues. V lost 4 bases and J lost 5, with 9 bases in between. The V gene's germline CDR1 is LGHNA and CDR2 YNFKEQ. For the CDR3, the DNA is TGTGCCAGCAGCCCAGGACGGCACGAGCAGTACTTC. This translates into CASSPGRHEQYF.

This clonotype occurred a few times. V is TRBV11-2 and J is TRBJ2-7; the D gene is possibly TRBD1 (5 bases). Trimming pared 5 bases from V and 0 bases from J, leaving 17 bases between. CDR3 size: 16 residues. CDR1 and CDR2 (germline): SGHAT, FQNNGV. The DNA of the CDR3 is TGTGCCAGCAGCCTAGGTTTATTAAGGGGCTCCTACGAGCAGTACTTC. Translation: CASSLGLLRGSYEQYF.

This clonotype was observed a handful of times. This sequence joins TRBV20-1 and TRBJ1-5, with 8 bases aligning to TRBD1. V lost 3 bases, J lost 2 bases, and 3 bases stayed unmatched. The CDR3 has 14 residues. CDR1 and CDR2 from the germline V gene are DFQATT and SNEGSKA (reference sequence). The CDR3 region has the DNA TGCAGTGCTAGGACAGGGGTGGGCAATCAGCCCCAGCATTTT. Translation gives CSARTGVGNQPQHF.

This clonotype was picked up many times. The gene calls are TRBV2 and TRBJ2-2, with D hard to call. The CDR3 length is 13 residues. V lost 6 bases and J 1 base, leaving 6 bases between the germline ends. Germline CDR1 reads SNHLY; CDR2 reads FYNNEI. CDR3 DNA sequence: TGTGCCAGCAGAAGAGAGAACACCGGGGAGCTGTTTTTT. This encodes CASRRENTGELFF. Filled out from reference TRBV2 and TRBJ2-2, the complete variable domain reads EPEVTQTPSHQVTQMGQEVILRCVPISNHLYFYWYRQILGQKVEFLVSFYNNEISEKSEIFDDQFSVERPDGSNFTLKIRSTKLEDSAMYFCASRRENTGELFFGEGSRLTVL.